These 8 T cell receptor beta chains share one sample of origin, sequenced in a study of blood T cells in healthy people across ages. A J-beta primer mix and a sample-barcoded 5' primer were used in a second PCR of roughly 6 to 12 cycles. MiXCR was run by TCRdb on the 5' RACE reads, yielding one entry per CDR3 protein. The sample lists around 800,000 distinct CDR3 sequences, around two fifths occurring once. Sequenced material: blood. The receptors were gathered from a man in his 60s in good health.

The V gene is TRBV19, the J gene TRBJ1-5; no clear D gene. V shed 2 bases and J shed 4 bases, with 9 bases lying between them. The V gene's germline CDR1 is LNHDA and CDR2 SQIVND (reference sequence). The CDR3 sequence is 14 residues long. CDR3 in DNA: TGTGCCAGTAGTATACAAGGGATTAATCAGCCCCAGCATTTT. Translating it yields CASSIQGINQPQHF.

There are a few counts of this clonotype. This chain connects TRBV5-1 to TRBJ2-1; 7 bases align to TRBD1. There are 16 residues in the CDR3. CDR1 SGHRS and CDR2 YFSETQ come from the germline V gene. V was pared by 1 base and J by 7 bases, with 11 bases of the junction left unmatched. The CDR3 coding sequence is TGCGCCAGCAGCTTGCGGGTAGCAGGGGGAATGAATGAGCAGTTCTTC. Translated: CASSLRVAGGMNEQFF.

The genes are TRBV18 and TRBJ2-2; D ambiguous. Germline CDR1 is KGHSH and CDR2 is LQKENI. Deletions cut 5 bases from V and 0 bases from J, with 7 bases between. This CDR3 spans 14 amino acids. As DNA, the CDR3 is TGTGCCAGCTCAGAGACCTCGAACACCGGGGAGCTGTTTTTT. Its protein product is CASSETSNTGELFF.

Note on this clonotype: A read error may be the cause here, since a much bigger clone is one base away. The chain employs TRBV15 and TRBJ1-1; D might be TRBD1 (6 bases). Trimming removed 5 bases at V and 1 base at J, with 8 bases between. The CDR3 length is 13 residues. Germline V CDR1 and CDR2: LNHNV, YYDKDF (reference sequence). The CDR3 here is CATSGGQNTEAFF. CDR3 nucleotide sequence: TGTGCCACCAGCGGGGGACAGAACACTGAAGCTTTCTTT.

Here the CDR3 DNA reads TGTGCCAGCAGGGTTAGCGGGGGGAACGATGAGCAGTTCTTC. Encoded protein: CASRVSGGNDEQFF. This chain links TRBV3-1 with TRBJ2-1; 10 bases map to TRBD2. V shed 6 bases, J shed 8 bases, and the junction held 7 bases outside the gene matches. The CDR3 runs to 14 residues. Germline loops: CDR1 LGHDT, CDR2 YNNKEL (reference sequence).

This chain links TRBV10-3 with TRBJ2-4, with 10 nucleotides matching TRBD2. The CDR3 has 15 residues. V dropped 2 bases and J dropped 13; count of bases not matched to a gene: 11. Germline lookup yields CDR1 ENHRY and CDR2 SYGVKD. CDR3 sequence: CAISEPSGGADVQYF. The CDR3 DNA follows: TGTGCCATCAGTGAGCCCAGCGGGGGGGCAGATGTGCAGTACTTC.

This chain joins TRBV6-6 and TRBJ2-7; 7 bases line up with TRBD2. Per germline, CDR1 MNHNY and CDR2 SVGAGI (reference sequence). Losses at the gene ends were 10 bases for V and 0 bases for J; bases not matched to a gene: 15. CDR3 length: 16 residues. The CDR3 reads CATKGSAGSLSYEQYF. The CDR3 DNA is TGTGCCACCAAGGGATCAGCGGGGTCCCTCTCCTACGAGCAGTACTTC.

The chain combines TRBV10-3 with TRBJ2-7; 10 nucleotides line up with TRBD1. Germline V gives CDR1 ENHRY, CDR2 SYGVKD. The CDR3 loop spans 17 amino acids. V lost 6 bases and J lost 0; bases outside the gene matches: 11. Here the CDR3 reads CAIREPGQGTSSYEQYF. DNA for the CDR3: TGTGCCATCAGAGAGCCGGGACAGGGGACCAGCTCCTACGAGCAGTACTTC.